Listed below are T cell receptor beta chains from one sample, sequenced in a study of neurological immune-mediated disorders. TCRdb redid the calling of the 5' RACE reads with MiXCR, one entry per CDR3 protein. The sample lists 87,000 or so distinct CDR3 sequences; roughly 3.2% were seen once. Sequencing used PBMCs. The receptors derive from a woman aged 45-60 years with multiple sclerosis. Each CDR3 is given with its conserved first and last residue. D genes are given only for firm matches. The listing skips clone size in some rows; elsewhere it reads once, few, many or a size class.

v_call	d_call	j_call	clone_size	cdr3_length	cdr3_aa	cdr3_nt
TRBV6-6	NA	TRBJ1-2	many	13	CASSYSRVDGYTF	TGTGCCAGCAGTTACTCGAGGGTGGATGGCTACACCTTC
TRBV4-3	NA	TRBJ2-5	many	13	CASSPQRQETQYF	TGCGCCAGCAGCCCCCAGCGGCAAGAGACCCAGTACTTC
TRBV18	NA	TRBJ2-1	many	11	CASSPRVGQFF	TGTGCCAGCTCACCCCGGGTGGGGCAGTTCTTC
TRBV4-2	NA	TRBJ2-7	many	14	CASSQVRGEYEQYF	TGTGCCAGCAGCCAAGTCAGGGGCGAGTACGAGCAGTACTTC
TRBV3-1	NA	TRBJ1-2	many	15	CASSQITEIPYGYTF	TGTGCCAGCAGCCAAATCACAGAAATACCTTATGGCTACACCTTC
TRBV20-1	NA	TRBJ2-1	many	14	CSARGTAPYNEQFF	TGCAGTGCTAGGGGTACCGCTCCATACAATGAGCAGTTCTTC
TRBV3-1	TRBD2	TRBJ2-2	NA	16	CASSQGGGGAAGELFF	TGTGCCAGCAGCCAAGGCGGCGGGGGGGCCGCCGGGGAGCTGTTTTTT
TRBV7-2	TRBD1	TRBJ1-4	many	17	CASSPRKRTGGFEKLFF	TGTGCCAGCAGCCCCAGAAAGAGGACAGGGGGCTTTGAAAAACTGTTTTTT
TRBV7-2	TRBD1	TRBJ2-7	NA	14	CARRGTESSYEQYF	TGTGCCAGGAGAGGGACAGAGAGCTCCTACGAGCAGTACTTC
TRBV7-2	TRBD2	TRBJ2-1	many	16	CASSLSGGLSYNEQFF	TGTGCCAGCAGTCTTAGCGGGGGACTCTCCTACAATGAGCAGTTCTTC
TRBV7-3	TRBD1	TRBJ2-3	many	14	CASSLKGGEDTQYF	TGTGCCAGCAGCTTAAAAGGGGGCGAAGATACGCAGTATTTT
TRBV7-7	NA	TRBJ2-5	many	14	CASSLGLGAETQYF	TGTGCTAGCAGCTTAGGTCTGGGGGCAGAGACCCAGTACTTC
TRBV10-3	TRBD1	TRBJ2-6	many	17	CAIRSGQGLTGANVLTF	TGTGCCATCAGATCAGGACAGGGACTGACTGGGGCCAACGTCCTGACTTTC
TRBV4-3	NA	TRBJ2-5	NA	12	CASSQGSETQYF	TGCGCCAGCAGCCAAGGGTCAGAGACCCAGTACTTC
TRBV6-5	NA	TRBJ1-6	many	17	CASSYGRGGTYNSPLHF	TGTGCCAGCAGTTACGGCAGGGGAGGCACCTATAATTCACCCCTCCACTTT
TRBV4-3	TRBD1	TRBJ2-3	NA	16	CASSLRGQTRTDTQYF	TGCGCCAGCAGCTTGAGGGGGCAAACCCGCACAGATACGCAGTATTTT
TRBV12-3/TRBV12-4	NA	TRBJ2-3	many	12	CASSPVTDTQYF	TGTGCCAGCAGCCCCGTTACAGATACGCAGTATTTT
TRBV7-6	NA	TRBJ1-6	once	13	CASSCGTNSPLHF	TGTGCCAGCAGCTGCGGGACAAATTCACCCCTACACTTT
TRBV12-3/TRBV12-4	TRBD2	TRBJ2-3	many	17	CASSFLTSGGRTDTQYF	TGTGCCAGCAGTTTTCTGACTAGCGGGGGGCGCACAGATACGCAGTATTTT
TRBV5-1	NA	TRBJ1-1	many	15	CASSLVRGESTEAFF	TGCGCCAGCAGCTTAGTCCGGGGAGAGTCCACTGAAGCTTTCTTT
TRBV15	NA	TRBJ1-6	many	14	CATSRDQGRSPLHF	TGTGCCACCAGCAGGGACCAGGGACGATCACCCCTCCACTTT
TRBV7-6	NA	TRBJ2-3	many	12	CASSLAPMVLYF	TGTGCCAGCAGCTTAGCGCCTATGGTACTCTATTTT